This T cell receptor (beta chain) was captured by sequencing in a study of T cell responses to AZD1222 COVID-19 vaccine. Study outcomes and limitations: Unmutated variant regions reportedly attract nearly half of all spike-specific TCRs.

Profiling relied on immunoSEQ multiplex PCR, and the TCRdb table lists in-frame clones only, not all of them. This sample has 80,000 to 90,000 clones, with approximately 90% found just once. A remark on this clone: Its antigen is not known.

The CDR3 has 14 amino acids. Germline CDR1 SEHNR, CDR2 FQNEAQ (reference sequence). The V end was cut by 2 bases, the J end by 2 bases, with 8 bases between. The chain is built from TRBV7-9 and TRBJ2-3; no clear D gene. The sample was peripheral blood, taken 28 days after the second AZD1222 dose. This TCR derives from an adult who received the AZD1222 COVID-19 vaccine. The CDR3 region is CASSLQLITDTQYF. The CDR3 DNA reads as TGTGCCAGCAGCTTACAGCTGATCACAGATACGCAGTATTTT.